This T cell receptor beta chain stems from a study of T cells after somatic rescue of genetic block. Germline CDR1 reads LGHNT; CDR2 reads FRNRAP. Trimming removed 5 bases from V and 6 bases from J, with 9 bases in between. The CDR3 runs 12 residues. Sequencing used immunoSEQ multiplex PCR; TCRdb keeps in-frame clones, though not all of them. The sample lists some 13,000 clones, approximately 79% occurring once. V gene TRBV12-5 combines with J gene TRBJ2-3; D gene unclear. The sample was peripheral blood mononuclear cells (PBMCs). The clonotype originates from a boy between 10 and 17 years old. This chain's CDR3 is CASGPRSDTQYF. In nucleotides, the CDR3 is TGTGCTAGTGGTCCCCGTTCCGATACGCAGTATTTT. Combining the CDR3 with reference TRBV12-5 and TRBJ2-3 gives the whole variable domain DARVTQTPRHKVTEMGQEVTMRCQPILGHNTVFWYRQTMMQGLELLAYFRNRAPLDDSGMPKDRFSAEMPDATLATLKIQPSEPRDSAVYFCASGPRSDTQYFGPGTRLTVL.